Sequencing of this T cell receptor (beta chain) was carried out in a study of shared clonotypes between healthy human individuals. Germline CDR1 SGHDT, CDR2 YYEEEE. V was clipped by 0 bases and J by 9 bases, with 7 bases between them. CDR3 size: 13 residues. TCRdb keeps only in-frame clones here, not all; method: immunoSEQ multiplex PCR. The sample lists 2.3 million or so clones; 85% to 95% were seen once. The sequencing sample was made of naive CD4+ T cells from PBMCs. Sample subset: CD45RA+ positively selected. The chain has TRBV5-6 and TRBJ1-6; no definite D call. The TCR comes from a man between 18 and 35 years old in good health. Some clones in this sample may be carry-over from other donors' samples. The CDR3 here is CASSLGTVSPLHF. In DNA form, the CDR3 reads TGTGCCAGCAGCTTGGGAACAGTTTCACCCCTCCACTTT.